Here is one T cell receptor (beta chain) with its context. Per the germline V gene, CDR1 is SGHAT and CDR2 is FQNNGV. The CDR3 has 16 amino acids. Trimming removed 5 bases at V and 2 bases at J, with 18 bases between. A 1 in 200,000 to 1 in 1 million T cell depth was the sequencing target. Profiled with immunoSEQ multiplex PCR; TCRdb holds only in-frame clones, not every one. The table shows just over 200,000 clones, with about 75% occurring only once. This record comes from a study of cytotoxic CD8 clonotypes in ibrutinib-treated CLL. Study-level information: Of a cohort that held roughly eleven relapsed/refractory and fewer than 16 treatment-naive patients, 17 to 18 were IGHV unmutated. Overall, some 25 responses were partial and 2 complete; following median about 70 months, 14 patients stayed remitted and around twelve progressed. Average yields of 255,043 productive templates and tens of thousands of productive rearrangements characterized the samples.

The V call is TRBV11-2, the J call TRBJ1-2; D remains ambiguous. This clonotype was obtained from a human donor with chronic lymphocytic leukemia. Specimen: PBMCs, collected after 12 months of ibrutinib treatment. CDR3 bases: TGTGCCAGCAGCCCCCGGTGGGCAGTTCAAAACTATGGCTACACCTTC. Protein sequence: CASSPRWAVQNYGYTF.